Detailed here is one TCR beta chain. Its antigen remains unknown. Sequence at one end of the junction differs from germline and may be a read error. The PCR was carried out with 60 Vbeta primers and 13 Jbeta primers. The assay was immunoSEQ multiplex PCR, and TCRdb's table has in-frame clones only and misses some. This sample has under 150,000 clones, with approximately 80% found just once. Per germline, CDR1 SSHAT and CDR2 FNYEAQ (reference sequence). The CDR3 contains 19 residues. These data come from a study of cytomegalovirus exposure and HLA in healthy donors. Study-wide context: Of a few hundred genotyped donors, around 86% grouped in the Caucasian-associated ancestry cluster. Study-level results: Investigators reported around 150 TCR beta chains as tied to cytomegalovirus.

Sequencing used PBMCs. This clonotype was sampled from a woman between 18 and 29 years old in good health and CMV-seronegative. The chain uses TRBV7-7 and TRBJ2-5; 15 bases match TRBD2. The CDR3 nucleotides read TGTGCTAGCAGCTTAGCTTGGGGGACTAGCGGGAGGTCCCAAGAGACCCAGTACTTC. Its protein product is CASSLAWGTSGRSQETQYF. The variable domain in full, completed from reference TRBV7-7 and TRBJ2-5, reads GAGVSQSPRYKVTKRGQDVTLRCDPISSHATLYWYQQALGQGPEFLTYFNYEAQPDKSGLPSDRFSAERPEGSISTLTIQRTEQRDSAMYRCASSLAWGTSGRSQETQYFGPGTRLLVL.